What follows describes a single T cell receptor (beta chain). Its antigen is still unknown. The data were obtained in a study of radiotherapy plus CTLA-4 blockade in lung cancer. Points from the study as a whole: Early blood T cell clone dynamics reportedly forecast response best, with interferon-beta.

Method: immunoSEQ multiplex PCR; TCRdb's copy keeps in-frame clones and lacks some. The data hold 120,000 or so clones, with 85% to 90% observed a single time. Germline-derived CDR1 and CDR2 are SGHTA and FQGTGA. Trimming left V 5 bases short and J 1 base short, with 15 bases between. This CDR3 has 16 residues. The rearrangement links TRBV7-3 to TRBJ1-5; TRBD1 might be the D (5 bases). This specimen consisted of peripheral blood, obtained from a patient treated with radiotherapy plus ipilimumab. This receptor was identified in a human donor with non-small cell lung cancer that progressed on radiotherapy plus ipilimumab. The CDR3 DNA is TGTGCCAGCAGCCCCCATATCAGGGTGAGCAATCAGCCCCAGCATTTT. Protein product: CASSPHIRVSNQPQHF.